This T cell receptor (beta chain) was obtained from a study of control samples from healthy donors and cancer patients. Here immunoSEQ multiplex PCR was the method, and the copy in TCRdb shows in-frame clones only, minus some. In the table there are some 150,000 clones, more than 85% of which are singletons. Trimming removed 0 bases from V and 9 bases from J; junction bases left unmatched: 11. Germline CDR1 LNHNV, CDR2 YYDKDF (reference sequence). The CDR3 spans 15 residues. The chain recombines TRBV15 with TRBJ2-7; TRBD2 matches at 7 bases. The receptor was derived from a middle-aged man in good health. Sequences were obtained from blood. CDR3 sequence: CATSRDLGRERGQYF. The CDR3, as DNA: TGTGCCACCAGCAGAGATCTAGGGAGGGAGAGAGGGCAGTACTTC. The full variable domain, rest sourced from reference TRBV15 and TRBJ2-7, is DAMVIQNPRYQVTQFGKPVTLSCSQTLNHNVMYWYQQKSSQAPKLLFHYYDKDFNNEADTPDNFQSRRPNTSFCFLDIRSPGLGDTAMYLCATSRDLGRERGQYFGPGTRLTVT.